This T cell receptor (beta chain) was sequenced in a study of a mutant IDH1 vaccine in newly diagnosed glioma. As for the study in general: Vaccination was launched 4-6 weeks after radiotherapy alone, or with temozolomide cycles. Broader study findings: Pseudoprogression apparently tracked independently of changes in top peripheral T cell clonotypes.

Looked up from germline, CDR1 is MNHEY and CDR2 is SVGAGI. The ends lost 6 bases at V and 2 bases at J; junction bases unmatched: 4. CDR3 length equals 15 residues. A remark on this clone: Antigen specificity is unknown.

Time point reported: week 11, during vaccination. Each dose delivered 300 ug of mutant IDH1 20-mer peptide subcutaneously with imiquimod. Assay: immunoSEQ multiplex PCR; the TCRdb copy retains only in-frame clones and omits some. The sample holds tens of thousands of clones, approximately 84% seen once. The specimen was PBMCs, collected from a glioma patient whose treatment included an IDH1 peptide vaccine. This chain connects TRBV6-5 to TRBJ2-6, with 7 nucleotides matching TRBD1. The receptor's source is a woman in her fifties or sixties with glioma. CDR3 amino acids: CASRGDRAGANVLTF. CDR3 in DNA: TGTGCCAGCAGAGGAGACAGGGCTGGGGCCAACGTCCTGACTTTC.